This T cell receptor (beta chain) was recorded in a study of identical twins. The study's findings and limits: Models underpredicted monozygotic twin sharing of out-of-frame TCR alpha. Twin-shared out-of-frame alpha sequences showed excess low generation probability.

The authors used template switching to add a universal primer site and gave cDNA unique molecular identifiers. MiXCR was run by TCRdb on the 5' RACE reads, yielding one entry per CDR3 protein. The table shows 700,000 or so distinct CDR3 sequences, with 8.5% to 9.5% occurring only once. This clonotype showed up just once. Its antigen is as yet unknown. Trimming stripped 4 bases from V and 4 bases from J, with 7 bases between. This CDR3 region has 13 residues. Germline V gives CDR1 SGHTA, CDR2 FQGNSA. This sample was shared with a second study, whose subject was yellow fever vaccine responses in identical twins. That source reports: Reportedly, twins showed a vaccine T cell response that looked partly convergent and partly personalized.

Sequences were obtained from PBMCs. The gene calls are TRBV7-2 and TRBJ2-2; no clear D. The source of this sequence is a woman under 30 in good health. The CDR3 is CASSSPSTGELFF. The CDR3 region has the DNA TGTGCCAGCAGCTCACCTTCCACCGGGGAGCTGTTTTTT.